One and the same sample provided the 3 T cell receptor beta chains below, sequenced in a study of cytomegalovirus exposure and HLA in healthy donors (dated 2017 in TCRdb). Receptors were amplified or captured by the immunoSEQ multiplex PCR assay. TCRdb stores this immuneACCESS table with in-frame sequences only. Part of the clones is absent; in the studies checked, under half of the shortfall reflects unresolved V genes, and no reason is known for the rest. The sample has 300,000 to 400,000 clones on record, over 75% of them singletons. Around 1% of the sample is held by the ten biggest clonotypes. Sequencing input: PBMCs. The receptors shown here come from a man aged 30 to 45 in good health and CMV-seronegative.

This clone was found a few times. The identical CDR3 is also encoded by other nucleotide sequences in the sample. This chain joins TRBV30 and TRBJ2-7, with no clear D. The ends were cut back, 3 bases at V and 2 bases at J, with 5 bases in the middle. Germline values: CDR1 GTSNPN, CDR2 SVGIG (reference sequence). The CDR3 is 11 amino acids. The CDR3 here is CAWSATYEQYF. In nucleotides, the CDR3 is TGTGCCTGGAGCGCGACCTACGAGCAGTACTTC.

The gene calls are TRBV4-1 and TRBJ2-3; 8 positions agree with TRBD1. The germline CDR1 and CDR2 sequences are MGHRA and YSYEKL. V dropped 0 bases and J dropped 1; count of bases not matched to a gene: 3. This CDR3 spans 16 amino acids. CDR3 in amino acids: CASSQDGTGGTDTQYF. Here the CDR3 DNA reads TGCGCCAGCAGCCAAGATGGGACAGGAGGCACAGATACGCAGTATTTT.

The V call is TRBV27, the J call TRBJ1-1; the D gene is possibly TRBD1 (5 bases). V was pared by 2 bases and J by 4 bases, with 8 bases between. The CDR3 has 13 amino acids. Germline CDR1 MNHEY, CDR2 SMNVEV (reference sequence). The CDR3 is CASSLQGGTEAFF. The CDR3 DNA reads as TGTGCCAGCAGTTTACAGGGCGGCACTGAAGCTTTCTTT.